This TCR beta chain was recorded in a study of CD8 T cells in ankylosing spondylitis. Study-wide results and caveats: With a CD8+ phenotype, disease-linked clones were relatively rare in peripheral blood. Fewer than 10 highly homologous variants made up a TCR beta motif that seemed to typify ankylosing spondylitis blood. Disease-associated clones were reportedly significantly overrepresented in matched ankylosing spondylitis synovial fluid.

As concerns this clonotype: Its specificity is not known.

Construction of TCR beta libraries was performed using quantitative 5'-RACE with molecular barcodes. MiXCR was run by TCRdb on the 5' RACE reads, yielding one entry per CDR3 protein. The sample has some 700,000 distinct CDR3 sequences; around 17% are singletons. Between the trimmed V and J ends, which lost 6 bases and 2 bases, there was a span of 18 bases. The CDR3 totals 16 residues. Germline CDR1 reads SGHAT; CDR2 reads FQNNGV. The chain recombines TRBV11-2 with TRBJ2-3, with D perhaps matching TRBD1 (5 bases). The sample taken for sequencing was blood, either unsorted or a sorted T cell fraction (not recorded which). The receptor was isolated from a male donor with ankylosing spondylitis. In DNA form, the CDR3 reads TGTGCCAGCAGTTACACCCGACAGACAAACACAGATACGCAGTATTTT. Translation gives CASSYTRQTNTDTQYF.